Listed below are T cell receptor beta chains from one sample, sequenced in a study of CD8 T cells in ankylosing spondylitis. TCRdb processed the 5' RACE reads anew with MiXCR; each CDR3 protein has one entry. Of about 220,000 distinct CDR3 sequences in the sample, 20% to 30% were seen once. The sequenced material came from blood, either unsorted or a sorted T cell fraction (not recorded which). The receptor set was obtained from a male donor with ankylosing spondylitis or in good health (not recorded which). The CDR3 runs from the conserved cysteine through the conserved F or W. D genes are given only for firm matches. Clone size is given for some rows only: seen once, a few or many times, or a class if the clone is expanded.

DNA: TGTGCCAGCACCAAAGAGGCGGGGAACACTGAAGCTTTCTTT
CDR3: CASTKEAGNTEAFF
size: many
V: TRBV6-1
J: TRBJ1-1
D: .

DNA: TGCGCCAGCAGCATAGGGACTAGCGGGAGCCATGAGCAGTTCTTC
CDR3: CASSIGTSGSHEQFF
size: many
V: TRBV5-1
J: TRBJ2-1
D: TRBD2

DNA: TGCAGCGTAACCTCCGGGACTACTGTTAGCGATACGCAGTATTTT
CDR3: CSVTSGTTVSDTQYF
size: .
V: TRBV29-1
J: TRBJ2-3
D: TRBD2

DNA: TGCGCCAGCAGCCAAGGGAGGGTCCCAGATACGCAGTATTTT
CDR3: CASSQGRVPDTQYF
size: .
V: TRBV4-3
J: TRBJ2-3
D: .

DNA: TGCAGCGCCGCCGGGACAGGGAGCGGCTACACCTTC
CDR3: CSAAGTGSGYTF
size: .
V: TRBV29-1
J: TRBJ1-2
D: TRBD1

DNA: TGTGCCAGCAGCTCGACTGGGCCGGCAGAAGCTTTCTTT
CDR3: CASSSTGPAEAFF
size: .
V: TRBV5-5
J: TRBJ1-1
D: .

DNA: TGCAGTGCTTTGGAGGGAGGCACTGAAGCTTTCTTT
CDR3: CSALEGGTEAFF
size: many
V: TRBV20-1
J: TRBJ1-1
D: .

DNA: TGCAGCGTTGTGCAGTTGGGACTACAGTACGAGCAGTACTTC
CDR3: CSVVQLGLQYEQYF
size: many
V: TRBV29-1
J: TRBJ2-7
D: TRBD2

DNA: TGCGCCAGCAGCCCTCCAGGGGCGGAGGGCTACACCTTC
CDR3: CASSPPGAEGYTF
size: .
V: TRBV5-1
J: TRBJ1-2
D: .

DNA: TGTGCCAGCAGCTCTGGACAGGGCCGGGGGAACAATGAGCAGTTCTTC
CDR3: CASSSGQGRGNNEQFF
size: .
V: TRBV7-3
J: TRBJ2-1
D: TRBD1

DNA: TGCGCCAGCAGTGGGACTAGCGGGAGTTCTGAGCAGTTCTTC
CDR3: CASSGTSGSSEQFF
size: many
V: TRBV5-1
J: TRBJ2-1
D: TRBD2

DNA: TGCAGTGCGCGGACTAGCGGGGGACCTTACAATGAGCAGTTCTTC
CDR3: CSARTSGGPYNEQFF
size: few
V: TRBV20-1
J: TRBJ2-1
D: TRBD2

DNA: TGCAGTGCGTCCAAGGGGGCTCTGGGCTACGAGCAGTACTTC
CDR3: CSASKGALGYEQYF
size: few
V: TRBV20-1
J: TRBJ2-7
D: TRBD1

DNA: TGTGCCAGCAGTGGGACTAGCGGGAGCGGCAATGAGCAGTTCTTC
CDR3: CASSGTSGSGNEQFF
size: many
V: TRBV11-1
J: TRBJ2-1
D: TRBD2

DNA: TGTGCCACCAGTGACTATGGGCCTCAAGAGACCCAGTACTTC
CDR3: CATSDYGPQETQYF
size: many
V: TRBV24-1
J: TRBJ2-5
D: .

DNA: TGCAGTGCTAGCATAACTGCTTACAATGAGCAGTTCTTC
CDR3: CSASITAYNEQFF
size: many
V: TRBV20-1
J: TRBJ2-1
D: .

DNA: TGTGCCAGCAGCTTAGTGGGCGGACCGAGCTCCTACGAGCAGTACTTC
CDR3: CASSLVGGPSSYEQYF
size: .
V: TRBV7-2
J: TRBJ2-7
D: .

DNA: TGCGCCAGCACGGGACAGGAGAACACCGGGGAGCTGTTTTTT
CDR3: CASTGQENTGELFF
size: few
V: TRBV5-1
J: TRBJ2-2
D: TRBD1

DNA: TGTGCCAGTAAGGACAGTGGGGCCAACGTCCTGACTTTC
CDR3: CASKDSGANVLTF
size: few
V: TRBV19
J: TRBJ2-6
D: .